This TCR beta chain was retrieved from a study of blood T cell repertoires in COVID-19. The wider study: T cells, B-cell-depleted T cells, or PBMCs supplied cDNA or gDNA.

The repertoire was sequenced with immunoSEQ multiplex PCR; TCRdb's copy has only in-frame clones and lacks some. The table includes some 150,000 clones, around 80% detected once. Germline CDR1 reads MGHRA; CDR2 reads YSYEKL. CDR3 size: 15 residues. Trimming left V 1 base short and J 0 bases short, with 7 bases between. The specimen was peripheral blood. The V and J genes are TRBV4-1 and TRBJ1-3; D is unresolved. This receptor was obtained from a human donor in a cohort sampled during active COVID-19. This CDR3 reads CASSQVPLSGNTIYF. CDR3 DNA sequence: TGCGCCAGCAGCCAAGTCCCCCTCTCTGGAAACACCATATATTTT.